The clone carrying this TCR beta chain was found many times. This sample was included in a study of T cell repertoires in cytomegalovirus infection. About the study: Indications came from public TCR beta signatures; they pointed to CMV infection and to a matching HLA type.

TCRdb used MiXCR to reprocess the reads, holding one entry per CDR3 protein. The sample lists about 530,000 distinct CDR3 sequences; around 27% were seen once. Germline CDR1 is SGHVS and CDR2 is FQNEAQ. The V gene lost 1 base and the J gene lost 1 base, with 7 bases spanning the gap. This CDR3 spans 14 amino acids. The chain uses TRBV7-8 and TRBJ2-5; D gene uncertain. This TCR was recovered from a human donor in good health (CMV status not recorded). Some clones in this sample may be carry-over from other donors' samples. Sequencing was done on a sample of PBMCs. In DNA, the CDR3 is TGTGCCAGCAGCTTAGAATCAGTCCAAGAGACCCAGTACTTC. This sequence encodes CASSLESVQETQYF.